This T cell receptor (beta chain) was recovered during a study of CD4 T cells in relation to SARS-CoV-2 and coronaviruses. V gave up 6 bases and J gave up 5 bases, with 10 bases separating them. This CDR3 contains 12 residues. Germline-derived CDR1 and CDR2 are SNHLY and FYNNEI. Unexposed donor CD4+ T cells date from 2011-2018, before the COVID-19 pandemic. CD4+ T cells were isolated from the cells after about nine days of culture. Comment on this clone: Its target is not known.

This table comes from immunoSEQ multiplex PCR, and its TCRdb copy is limited to in-frame clones, with some not included. The sample yields 20,000 to 25,000 clones, around 82% seen once. Sample: CD4+ T cells from PBMCs, cultured in vitro. The V call is TRBV2, the J call TRBJ2-5, with D perhaps TRBD1 (5 bases). The receptor was isolated from a human donor in good health. The CDR3 protein is CASSTGYETQYF. The CDR3 coding sequence is TGTGCCAGCAGCACAGGTTATGAGACCCAGTACTTC.